These 15 T cell receptor beta chains share one sample of origin, sequenced in a study of glioma-infiltrating T cells after dendritic cell vaccination. Here immunoSEQ multiplex PCR was the method, and the copy in TCRdb shows in-frame clones only, minus some. The sample includes 95,000 or so clones, approximately 81% of them seen just once. Sequenced material: blood, taken before dendritic cell vaccination. The receptors stem from a human donor with glioblastoma.

This clone was counted only a few times. The rearrangement links TRBV14 to TRBJ2-3; TRBD2 aligns across 10 bases. This CDR3 spans 16 amino acids. Trimming took 0 bases from V and 4 from J; bases not matched to a gene: 4. From germline, CDR1 is SGHDN and CDR2 FVKESK. This CDR3 is CASSQDSGRGSDTQYF. The CDR3 nucleotides are TGTGCCAGCAGCCAAGACAGCGGGAGGGGCTCAGATACGCAGTATTTT.

The table lists this clone with a count of one. The chain combines TRBV5-1 with TRBJ2-7, with D uncertain. This CDR3 contains 13 residues. From germline, CDR1 is SGHRS and CDR2 YFSETQ. Trimming took 4 bases from V and 5 from J, leaving 13 bases between them. CDR3 sequence (DNA): TGCGCCAGCAGCCCTCTGAGCGCCAACGAGCAGTACTTC. This gives the protein CASSPLSANEQYF.

This clone was observed a handful of times. V and J are TRBV2 and TRBJ1-2, with D hard to call. The germline CDR1 and CDR2 sequences are SNHLY and FYNNEI. The CDR3 runs 12 residues. V was pared by 8 bases and J by 0 bases, with 7 bases between. CDR3 protein: CASHSANYGYTF. The CDR3 nucleotides read TGTGCCAGCCACAGTGCTAACTATGGCTACACCTTC. The variable domain in full, completed from reference TRBV2 and TRBJ1-2, reads EPEVTQTPSHQVTQMGQEVILRCVPISNHLYFYWYRQILGQKVEFLVSFYNNEISEKSEIFDDQFSVERPDGSNFTLKIRSTKLEDSAMYFCASHSANYGYTFGSGTRLTVV.

The V and J genes are TRBV30 and TRBJ1-1, with D perhaps TRBD1 (5 bases). This CDR3 is built from 13 residues. The V end lost 3 bases, the J end lost 5 bases, and 13 bases lay between the germline ends. Germline V gene data show CDR1 as GTSNPN and CDR2 as SVGIG (reference sequence). The CDR3 DNA reads as TGTGCCTGGAGCCGAACTGGGGGGACTGAAGCTTTCTTT. Encoded protein: CAWSRTGGTEAFF.

The chain recombines TRBV28 with TRBJ1-2; unclear D gene. Germline V gene lookup returns CDR1 MDHEN and CDR2 SYDVKM. Trimming stripped 4 bases from V and 8 bases from J, with 11 bases between. The CDR3 is 12 amino acids. CDR3 residues: CASSYSTKGYTF. As DNA, the CDR3 is TGTGCCAGCAGTTATTCAACAAAGGGCTACACCTTC.

The CDR3 here is CASSLETPEEQYF. DNA of the CDR3: TGTGCCAGCAGCTTGGAGACACCCGAGGAGCAGTACTTC. The chain links TRBV5-5 to TRBJ2-7; D gene unclear. The CDR3 has 13 residues. V was pared by 0 bases and J by 7 bases, with 11 bases between. The germline CDR1 and CDR2 sequences are SGHKS and YYEKEE (reference sequence).

The V and J genes are TRBV4-2 and TRBJ1-5; no firm D call. V lost 5 bases to trimming and J lost 1 base, with 6 bases between them. Germline CDR1 is LGHNA and CDR2 is YNFKEQ. The CDR3 runs 13 residues. CDR3 loop: CASSFSSNQPQHF. CDR3 in DNA: TGTGCCAGCAGCTTTTCGAGCAATCAGCCCCAGCATTTT.

The rearrangement uses TRBV7-9 and TRBJ1-1; maybe TRBD1 (6 bases). The CDR3 runs 11 residues. CDR1 and CDR2 (germline): SEHNR, FQNEAQ (reference sequence). The CDR3 here is CVPSGDTEAFF. The CDR3 nucleotides are TGTGTCCCGTCAGGGGACACTGAAGCTTTCTTT.

The J gene is TRBJ2-3, the V gene TRBV28; TRBD2 is a possible D gene (6 bases). There are 11 residues in the CDR3. Germline CDR1 and CDR2: MDHEN and SYDVKM. The V gene lost 8 bases and the J gene lost 6 bases, with 9 bases spanning the gap. The CDR3 sequence is CASLAGDTQYF. CDR3 DNA: TGTGCCAGCTTGGCGGGGGATACGCAGTATTTT.

The chain combines TRBV7-2 with TRBJ2-2; weak D call: TRBD1 (7 bases). Germline assignment: CDR1 SGHTA and CDR2 FQGNSA. V lost 3 bases to trimming and J lost 5 bases, with 16 bases between them. CDR3 length: 16 amino acids. The CDR3 DNA follows: TGTGCCAGCAGCTTTATAGGCAGGGGGGTAACCGGGGAGCTGTTTTTT. It translates to CASSFIGRGVTGELFF.

The chain combines TRBV4-1 with TRBJ2-7; 8 nucleotides agree with TRBD1. Germline CDR1 and CDR2: MGHRA and YSYEKL. After removal of 4 bases from V and 6 bases from J, the junction contained 5 bases not matched to a gene. CDR3 length: 13 amino acids. For the CDR3, the DNA is TGCGCCAGCAGCCGCGGACAGGGAGGCGAGCAGTACTTC. Amino acid sequence: CASSRGQGGEQYF.

V is TRBV5-1 and J is TRBJ2-5; 13 bases are a match to TRBD2. V lost 4 bases and J lost 2; bases outside the gene matches: 8. The CDR3 runs to 17 residues. Germline-derived CDR1 and CDR2 are SGHRS and YFSETQ. As DNA, the CDR3 is TGCGCCAGCAGCGTCGGGACTAGCGGGGCATTTCAAGAGACCCAGTACTTC. It specifies CASSVGTSGAFQETQYF. The full variable domain, completed using reference TRBV5-1 and TRBJ2-5, is KAGVTQTPRYLIKTRGQQVTLSCSPISGHRSVSWYQQTPGQGLQFLFEYFSETQRNKGNFPGRFSGRQFSNSRSEMNVSTLELGDSALYLCASSVGTSGAFQETQYFGPGTRLLVL.

The chain is built from TRBV9 and TRBJ2-1, with D unclear. The length of the CDR3 is 15 residues. V was clipped by 0 bases and J by 4 bases, with 11 bases between them. Germline CDR1 and CDR2: SGDLS and YYNGEE. CDR3 coding DNA: TGTGCCAGCAGCGTAGTTAGCCTCCCTTACAATGAGCAGTTCTTC. This sequence encodes CASSVVSLPYNEQFF.

The V gene is TRBV6-1, the J gene TRBJ1-5; D is perhaps TRBD1 (5 bases). The germline V gene encodes CDR1 MNHNS and CDR2 SASEGT. The CDR3 is 13 amino acids. V shed 7 bases and J shed 6 bases, with 13 bases lying between them. Here the CDR3 reads CASTGLIAQPQHF. DNA of the CDR3: TGTGCCAGCACAGGGTTGATCGCTCAGCCCCAGCATTTT.

The chain couples TRBV5-6 to TRBJ2-7, with TRBD2 matching over 8 bases. With V trimmed by 0 bases and J by 5 bases, 10 bases remained unmatched. The CDR3 totals 16 residues. Germline CDR1 reads SGHDT; CDR2 reads YYEEEE. The CDR3, as DNA: TGTGCCAGCAGCTTGGCGGTACTAGCGGCCCCCCACGAGCAGTACTTC. It is translated as CASSLAVLAAPHEQYF.